A selection of T cell receptor beta chains follows, all from one sample in a study of technical replicates of blood from a few donors. Profiled with immunoSEQ multiplex PCR; TCRdb holds only in-frame clones, not every one. Counted here are under 70,000 clones, about 86% occurring once; the ten biggest clones make up roughly 5.8%. The specimen was PBMCs. The origin of the receptors is a human donor in good health. Some clones in this sample may be carry-over from other donors' samples. Both conserved end residues are part of each CDR3. The D gene is left open where the match is weak. Size is omitted from some rows. Given values are once, few, many or a class for expanded clones.

clone_size j_call v_call d_call cdr3_aa cdr3_nt
- TRBJ2-5 TRBV27 - CASSKRAQETQYF TGTGCCAGCAGCAAGCGCGCCCAAGAGACCCAGTACTTC
- TRBJ1-1 TRBV5-5 - CASSLRGGTEAFF TGTGCCAGCAGCCTGAGGGGGGGCACTGAAGCTTTCTTT
- TRBJ1-2 TRBV11-1 - CASSPGDGYGYTF TGTGCCAGCAGCCCAGGGGACGGCTATGGCTACACCTTC
- TRBJ2-2 TRBV6-5 - CASRGWGANTGELFF TGTGCCAGCAGGGGGTGGGGAGCGAACACCGGGGAGCTGTTTTTT
- TRBJ1-2 TRBV4-3 TRBD1 CASRRDRAGFDYGYTF TGCGCCAGCAGACGGGACAGGGCGGGATTCGACTATGGCTACACCTTC
- TRBJ1-5 TRBV4-1 - CASSQVTGMYQPQHF TGCGCCAGCAGCCAGGTGACGGGTATGTATCAGCCCCAGCATTTT
- TRBJ2-7 TRBV5-6 TRBD2 CASSETLAGDYEQYF TGTGCCAGCAGCGAAACGCTAGCGGGGGACTACGAGCAGTACTTC
few TRBJ1-4 TRBV13 TRBD1 CASSWGQINEKLFF TGTGCCAGCAGCTGGGGACAGATTAATGAAAAACTGTTTTTT
- TRBJ2-3 TRBV29-1 TRBD1 CSVLTGVRQTDTQYF TGCAGCGTCCTTACAGGGGTAAGACAGACAGATACGCAGTATTTT
- TRBJ2-3 TRBV4-2 - CASSGGQEADTQYF TGTGCCAGCAGCGGAGGTCAGGAGGCAGATACGCAGTATTTT
- TRBJ1-1 TRBV30 - CAWSVLKNTEAFF TGTGCCTGGAGTGTACTTAAGAACACTGAAGCTTTCTTT
- TRBJ2-7 TRBV2 - CASQEGLYEQYF TGTGCCAGCCAAGAGGGACTCTACGAGCAGTACTTC
- TRBJ2-7 TRBV7-9 - CASSSGHIYEQYF TGTGCCAGCAGCTCGGGACACATCTACGAGCAGTACTTC
- TRBJ2-3 TRBV6-5 TRBD2 CASSYRTSGAVTQYF TGTGCCAGCAGTTATCGGACTAGCGGGGCTGTTACGCAGTATTTT
- TRBJ1-1 TRBV7-3 - CASSLGHSGTEAFF TGTGCCAGCAGCCTCGGACACTCCGGGACTGAAGCTTTCTTT
- TRBJ2-7 TRBV7-2 - CASSLQQGSYEQYF TGTGCCAGCAGCTTACAACAGGGTAGCTACGAGCAGTACTTC
- TRBJ2-7 TRBV5-6 TRBD2 CASSLSRLAGGQQYF TGTGCCAGCAGCTTGTCTCGCCTAGCGGGGGGACAGCAGTACTTC
- TRBJ1-1 TRBV5-1 TRBD1 CASSFGTVNTEAFF TGCGCCAGCAGCTTCGGGACAGTGAACACTGAAGCTTTCTTT
- TRBJ2-5 TRBV11-3 TRBD1 CASRGQNQETQYF TGTGCCAGCAGGGGACAGAACCAAGAGACCCAGTACTTC
- TRBJ2-1 TRBV2 TRBD1 CASSPLTGDNEQFF TGTGCCAGCAGTCCCCTGACAGGGGACAATGAGCAGTTCTTC
once TRBJ1-2 TRBV6-5 - CAAARNYGYTF TGTGCCGCGGCCCGGAACTATGGCTACACCTTC
- TRBJ2-1 TRBV29-1 - CSVPTKVKQGNEQFF TGCAGCGTCCCTACAAAGGTGAAACAGGGAAATGAGCAGTTCTTC
- TRBJ2-1 TRBV2 TRBD2 CASSFGLAGAFDEQFF TGTGCCAGCAGTTTCGGACTAGCGGGAGCATTCGATGAGCAGTTCTTC
- TRBJ2-7 TRBV27 TRBD1 CASSLIFNGQGAGEQYF TGTGCCAGCAGTCTTATTTTTAACGGACAGGGGGCTGGCGAGCAGTACTTC
few TRBJ2-3 TRBV7-2 - CASSLTVETQYF TGTGCCAGCAGCTTAACGGTCGAGACGCAGTATTTT
- TRBJ2-2 TRBV27 TRBD2 CASSWAGGAGELFF TGTGCCAGCAGTTGGGCGGGAGGGGCCGGGGAGCTGTTTTTT
- TRBJ2-5 TRBV4-2 TRBD2 CASSQGSGGQETQYF TGTGCCAGCAGCCAAGGAAGCGGGGGACAAGAGACCCAGTACTTC
- TRBJ1-2 TRBV7-2 TRBD1 CASSKRDRGTDGYTF TGTGCCAGCAGCAAACGGGACAGGGGAACTGATGGCTACACCTTC
- TRBJ2-3 TRBV27 TRBD2 CASSTGTMGGTQYF TGTGCCAGCAGTACCGGGACTATGGGGGGTACGCAGTATTTT
many TRBJ2-1 TRBV5-1 TRBD2 CASSGSGGYNEQFF TGCGCCAGCAGCGGTAGCGGGGGCTACAATGAGCAGTTCTTC
few TRBJ1-1 TRBV11-2 TRBD1 CASSLNRGMNTEAFF TGTGCCAGCAGCCTAAACAGGGGGATGAACACTGAAGCTTTCTTT
- TRBJ2-2 TRBV4-1 TRBD2 CASSQETSGGAGGGELFF TGCGCCAGCAGCCAAGAGACTAGCGGGGGGGCCGGCGGCGGGGAGCTGTTTTTT
- TRBJ1-1 TRBV14 TRBD1 CASSQGSSQGQAEAFF TGTGCCAGCAGCCAAGGATCGTCCCAAGGACAGGCTGAAGCTTTCTTT
- TRBJ2-7 TRBV7-2 TRBD2 CASSFAGGSTYEQYF TGTGCCAGCAGCTTCGCGGGGGGGAGTACCTACGAGCAGTACTTC
- TRBJ2-2 TRBV7-9 TRBD2 CASSLPTSGGTGELFF TGTGCCAGCAGCTTACCGACTAGCGGGGGAACCGGGGAGCTGTTTTTT
- TRBJ2-1 TRBV19 TRBD2 CASSEIAGGLQNEQFF TGTGCCAGTAGTGAGATAGCGGGAGGTCTTCAGAATGAGCAGTTCTTC
once TRBJ2-1 TRBV9 TRBD2 CASSAAGLAGNNEQFF TGTGCCAGCAGCGCGGCGGGACTAGCGGGAAACAATGAGCAGTTCTTC
- TRBJ1-2 TRBV29-1 TRBD1 CSVKGQDYGYTF TGCAGCGTTAAAGGACAGGACTATGGCTACACCTTC
- TRBJ1-2 TRBV4-3 TRBD1 CASSQNDRGFGYTF TGCGCCAGCAGCCAAAATGACAGGGGGTTTGGCTACACCTTC
few TRBJ1-3 TRBV11-2 TRBD1 CASSLDGRGHLSGNTIYF TGTGCCAGCAGCTTAGACGGGAGGGGGCACCTCTCTGGAAACACCATATATTTT
- TRBJ1-1 TRBV7-9 - CASSLGFGGFTEAFF TGTGCCAGCAGCTTAGGCTTTGGGGGGTTCACTGAAGCTTTCTTT
few TRBJ1-2 TRBV7-7 TRBD1 CASSSDRGGYTF TGTGCCAGCAGCTCCGACAGGGGCGGCTACACCTTC
- TRBJ2-3 TRBV6-5 - CASREPGTDTQYF TGTGCCAGCCGGGAGCCCGGCACAGATACGCAGTATTTT
- TRBJ1-1 TRBV7-3 - CASSPQGSTEAFF TGTGCCAGCAGTCCCCAGGGGAGCACTGAAGCTTTCTTT
- TRBJ1-6 TRBV7-2 - CASSLNRVDSPLHF TGTGCCAGCAGCCTAAACAGGGTCGATTCACCCCTCCACTTT
many TRBJ1-2 TRBV4-3 - CASSPLGRAYGYTF TGCGCCAGCAGCCCCTTGGGGAGGGCCTATGGCTACACCTTC
- TRBJ1-4 TRBV5-1 - CASSLPGAEEKLFF TGCGCCAGCAGCTTGCCAGGGGCGGAGGAAAAACTGTTTTTT
once TRBJ2-2 TRBV5-4 - CASSLGANTGELFF TGTGCCAGCAGCTTGGGAGCGAACACCGGGGAGCTGTTTTTT
once TRBJ2-7 TRBV10-3 - CAISEFNYEQYF TGTGCCATCAGTGAGTTTAACTACGAGCAGTACTTC
- TRBJ2-1 TRBV7-3 TRBD2 CASSLGLAGNEQFF TGTGCCAGCAGCTTGGGACTAGCAGGCAATGAGCAGTTCTTC
- TRBJ1-6 TRBV4-2 - CASSQVGAANSPLHF TGTGCCAGCAGCCAAGTAGGGGCAGCTAATTCACCCCTCCACTTT
- TRBJ2-1 TRBV5-1 TRBD2 CASSFPPAGGINNEQFF TGCGCCAGCAGCTTTCCCCCTGCGGGAGGGATTAATAATGAGCAGTTCTTC
- TRBJ1-1 TRBV11-2 TRBD1 CASSLVTGTGWTEAFF TGTGCCAGCAGCTTAGTAACCGGGACAGGGTGGACTGAAGCTTTCTTT